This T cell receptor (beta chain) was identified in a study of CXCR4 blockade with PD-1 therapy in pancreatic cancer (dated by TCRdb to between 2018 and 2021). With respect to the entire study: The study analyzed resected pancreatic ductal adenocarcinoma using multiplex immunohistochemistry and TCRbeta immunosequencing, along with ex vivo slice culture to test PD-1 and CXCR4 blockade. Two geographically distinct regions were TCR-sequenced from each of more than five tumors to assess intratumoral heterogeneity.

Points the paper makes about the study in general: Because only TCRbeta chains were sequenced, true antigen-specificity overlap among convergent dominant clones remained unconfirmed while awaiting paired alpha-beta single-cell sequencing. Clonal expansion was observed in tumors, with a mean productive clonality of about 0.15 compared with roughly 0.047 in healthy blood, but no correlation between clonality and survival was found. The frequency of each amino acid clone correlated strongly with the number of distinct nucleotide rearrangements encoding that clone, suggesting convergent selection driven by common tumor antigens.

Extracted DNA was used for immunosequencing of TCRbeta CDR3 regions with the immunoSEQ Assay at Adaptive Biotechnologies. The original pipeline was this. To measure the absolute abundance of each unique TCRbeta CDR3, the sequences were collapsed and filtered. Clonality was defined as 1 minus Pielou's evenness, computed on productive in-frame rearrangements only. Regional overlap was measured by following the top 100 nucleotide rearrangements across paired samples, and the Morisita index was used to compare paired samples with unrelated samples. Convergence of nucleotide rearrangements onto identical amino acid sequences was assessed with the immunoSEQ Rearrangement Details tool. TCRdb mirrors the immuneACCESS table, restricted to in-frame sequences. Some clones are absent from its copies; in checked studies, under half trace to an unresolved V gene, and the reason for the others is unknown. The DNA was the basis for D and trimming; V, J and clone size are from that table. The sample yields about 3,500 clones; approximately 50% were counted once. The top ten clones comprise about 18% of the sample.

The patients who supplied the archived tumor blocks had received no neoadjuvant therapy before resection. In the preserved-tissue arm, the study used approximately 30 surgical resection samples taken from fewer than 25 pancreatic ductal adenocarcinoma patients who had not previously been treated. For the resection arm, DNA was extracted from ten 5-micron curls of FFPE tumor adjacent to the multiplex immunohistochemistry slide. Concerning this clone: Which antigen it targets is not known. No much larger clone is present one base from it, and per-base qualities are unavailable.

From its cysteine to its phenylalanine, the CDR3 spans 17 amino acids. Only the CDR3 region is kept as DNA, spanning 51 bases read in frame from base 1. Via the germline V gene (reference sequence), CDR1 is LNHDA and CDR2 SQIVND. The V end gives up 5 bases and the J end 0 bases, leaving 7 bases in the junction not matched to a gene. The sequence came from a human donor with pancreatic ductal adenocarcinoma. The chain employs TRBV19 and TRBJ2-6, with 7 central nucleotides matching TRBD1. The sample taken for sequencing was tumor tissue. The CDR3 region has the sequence CASSPTGQNSGANVLTF. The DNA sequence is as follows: TGTGCCAGTAGTCCCACGGGACAGAACTCTGGGGCCAACGTCCTGACTTTC. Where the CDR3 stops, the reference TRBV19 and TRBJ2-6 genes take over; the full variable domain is DGGITQSPKYLFRKEGQNVTLSCEQNLNHDAMYWYRQDPGQGLRLIYYSQIVNDFQKGDIAEGYSVSREKKESFPLTVTSAQKNPTAFYLCASSPTGQNSGANVLTFGAGSRLTVL.